The rows below give T cell receptor beta chains drawn from one sample of a study of control samples from healthy donors and cancer patients. TCRdb's copy holds only in-frame clones and misses some; the assay was immunoSEQ multiplex PCR. The table includes about 120,000 clones, roughly 90% detected once. Source material: blood. The source of these receptors is a man between 18 and 29 years old in good health. CDR3s include the opening cysteine and the closing phenylalanine or tryptophan. A D gene is named only where the DNA matches it firmly. A clone size is listed for some rows: how often the clone was seen (once, few, many), or a class if it is expanded.

NA	TRBV6-5	TRBJ1-5	NA	CASSYSGTENQPQHF	TGTGCCAGCAGTTACTCGGGAACAGAAAATCAGCCCCAGCATTTT
few	TRBV5-6	TRBJ2-7	NA	CASSQSYEQYF	TGTGCCAGCAGCCAATCATACGAGCAGTACTTC
NA	TRBV12-2	TRBJ1-6	NA	CASRFYRVGNSPLHF	TGTGCAAGTCGCTTTTACAGGGTGGGGAATTCACCCCTCCACTTT
NA	TRBV5-1	TRBJ2-5	NA	CASSLLEGAPTQYF	TGCGCCAGCAGCTTGTTGGAGGGGGCGCCAACCCAGTACTTC
once	TRBV5-4	TRBJ2-5	NA	CASSLAPIRETQYF	TGTGCCAGCAGCTTGGCCCCTATTCGAGAGACCCAGTACTTC
NA	TRBV29-1	TRBJ1-2	NA	CSVASAGQEMPNYGYTF	TGCAGCGTTGCATCGGCAGGCCAAGAAATGCCTAACTATGGCTACACCTTC
NA	TRBV6-5	TRBJ1-2	NA	CASSYSSGGGYTF	TGTGCCAGCAGTTACTCTTCCGGGGGAGGCTACACCTTC
NA	TRBV12-2	TRBJ1-5	NA	CASRYSPDGNQPQHF	TGTGCAAGTCGGTATTCGCCCGACGGGAATCAGCCCCAGCATTTT
NA	TRBV5-4	TRBJ2-1	NA	CASSLANEQFF	TGTGCCAGCAGCTTAGCCAATGAGCAGTTCTTC
NA	TRBV10-3	TRBJ2-3	TRBD1	CAISEGQGTDTQYF	TGTGCCATCAGTGAGGGACAGGGCACAGATACGCAGTATTTT
NA	TRBV6-4	TRBJ2-1	TRBD2	CASSDSISGGNEQFF	TGTGCCAGCAGTGACTCGATATCGGGGGGGAATGAGCAGTTCTTC
NA	TRBV5-1	TRBJ2-3	NA	CASSFRGANTDTQYF	TGCGCCAGCAGCTTTCGGGGGGCTAATACAGATACGCAGTATTTT
NA	TRBV7-9	TRBJ2-5	NA	CASSPTSFAETQYF	TGTGCCAGCAGCCCTACAAGTTTCGCAGAGACCCAGTACTTC
NA	TRBV27	TRBJ1-5	NA	CASSPKYSNQPQHF	TGTGCCAGCAGCCCTAAATATAGCAATCAGCCCCAGCATTTT
NA	TRBV9	TRBJ2-2	NA	CASSLGLNTGELFF	TGTGCCAGCAGCCTGGGACTGAACACCGGGGAGCTGTTTTTT
NA	TRBV5-1	TRBJ2-2	TRBD1	CASSNDRGRDTGELFF	TGCGCCAGCAGCAACGACAGGGGTAGGGACACCGGGGAGCTGTTTTTT
NA	TRBV7-9	TRBJ2-1	TRBD2	CASSFSTSGGPNEQFF	TGTGCCAGCAGCTTCTCGACTAGCGGGGGGCCCAATGAGCAGTTCTTC
few	TRBV10-3	TRBJ1-5	NA	CAISVEGRNQPQHF	TGTGCCATCAGTGTGGAGGGACGCAATCAGCCCCAGCATTTT
few	TRBV18	TRBJ1-1	NA	CASSPRIGDTEAFF	TGTGCCAGCTCACCAAGAATCGGGGACACTGAAGCTTTCTTT
NA	TRBV6-4	TRBJ2-7	NA	CASSPEGAGEQYF	TGTGCCAGCAGCCCGGAGGGGGCGGGAGAGCAGTACTTC
once	TRBV3-1/TRBV3-2	TRBJ1-5	NA	CASSQDRARRGRGNQPQHF	TGTGCCAGCAGCCAAGATCGGGCGCGTAGGGGCCGGGGTAATCAGCCCCAGCATTTT
NA	TRBV30	TRBJ1-2	TRBD1	CAWSVLIAGGYGYTF	TGTGCCTGGAGTGTATTGATTGCAGGGGGCTATGGCTACACCTTC
NA	TRBV19	TRBJ1-5	NA	CASSTGSNQPQHF	TGTGCCAGTAGTACAGGGAGCAATCAGCCCCAGCATTTT
NA	TRBV5-6	TRBJ2-3	TRBD2	CASRAGVRITDTQYF	TGTGCCAGCAGGGCGGGGGTCAGAATCACAGATACGCAGTATTTT
NA	TRBV4-1	TRBJ1-5	NA	CASSHNPGRGGSNQPQHF	TGCGCCAGCAGCCATAATCCGGGGCGCGGGGGTAGCAATCAGCCCCAGCATTTT
NA	TRBV27	TRBJ1-2	TRBD1	CASSYRTGSLGNYGYTF	TGTGCCAGCAGTTACCGGACAGGGTCTTTGGGTAACTATGGCTACACCTTC
NA	TRBV6-5	TRBJ1-1	TRBD1	CASSQQGVNTEAFF	TGTGCCAGCAGCCAACAGGGGGTGAACACTGAAGCTTTCTTT
NA	TRBV5-1	TRBJ1-3	NA	CASSLSSRTGNTIYF	TGCGCCAGCAGCTTGAGCTCGCGGACTGGAAACACCATATATTTT
NA	TRBV9	TRBJ2-7	NA	CASSVGTDNYEQYF	TGTGCCAGCAGCGTAGGGACAGACAATTACGAGCAGTACTTC
NA	TRBV9	TRBJ1-1	NA	CASSVDLMNTEAFF	TGTGCCAGCAGCGTAGACCTGATGAACACTGAAGCTTTCTTT
NA	TRBV7-2	TRBJ1-4	NA	CASSLVGGGNEKLFF	TGTGCCAGCAGCTTAGTTGGGGGAGGGAATGAAAAACTGTTTTTT
NA	TRBV11-2	TRBJ1-3	NA	CASSLWKGESFGNTIYF	TGTGCCAGCAGCTTATGGAAGGGGGAATCGTTTGGAAACACCATATATTTT
NA	TRBV19	TRBJ1-3	NA	CASSMVGIGNTIYF	TGTGCCAGTAGTATGGTGGGGATCGGAAACACCATATATTTT
NA	TRBV4-2	TRBJ2-3	TRBD2	CASSHRKLERGIDTQYF	TGTGCCAGCAGCCATAGAAAGCTAGAGCGGGGGATAGATACGCAGTATTTT
NA	TRBV7-3	TRBJ1-1	NA	CASSSAWGTEAFF	TGTGCCAGCAGCTCGGCATGGGGCACTGAAGCTTTCTTT
NA	TRBV6-5	TRBJ1-2	NA	CASSLSYSNYGYTF	TGTGCCAGCAGCCTATCTTACAGTAACTATGGCTACACCTTC
NA	TRBV2	TRBJ1-4	NA	CASSGAGSEKLFF	TGTGCCTCCTCCGGGGCCGGTAGTGAAAAACTGTTTTTT
NA	TRBV5-6	TRBJ1-5	NA	CASSLVWGWDSNQPQHF	TGTGCCAGCAGCTTGGTCTGGGGCTGGGATAGCAATCAGCCCCAGCATTTT
NA	TRBV30	TRBJ1-5	NA	CAWSESGRADQPQHF	TGTGCCTGGAGTGAGTCGGGGCGGGCCGATCAGCCCCAGCATTTT
NA	TRBV5-1	TRBJ2-7	NA	CASSLVVAPGEQYF	TGCGCCAGCAGCTTGGTAGTAGCCCCAGGGGAGCAGTACTTC